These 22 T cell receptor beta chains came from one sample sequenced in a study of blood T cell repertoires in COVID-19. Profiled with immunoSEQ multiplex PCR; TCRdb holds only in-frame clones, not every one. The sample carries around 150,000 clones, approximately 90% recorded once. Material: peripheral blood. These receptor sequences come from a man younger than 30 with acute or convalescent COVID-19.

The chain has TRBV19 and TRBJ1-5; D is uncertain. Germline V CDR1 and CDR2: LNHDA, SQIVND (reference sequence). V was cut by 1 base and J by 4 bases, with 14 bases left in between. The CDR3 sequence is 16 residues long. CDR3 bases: TGTGCCAGTAGTATAGGGGGAGCGGCGGGGAATCAGCCCCAGCATTTT. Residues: CASSIGGAAGNQPQHF.

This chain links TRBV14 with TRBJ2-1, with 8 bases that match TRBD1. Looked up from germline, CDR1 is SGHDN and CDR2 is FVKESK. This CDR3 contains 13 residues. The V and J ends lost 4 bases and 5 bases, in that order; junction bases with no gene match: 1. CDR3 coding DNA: TGTGCCAGCAGCCCGACAGGGGACAATGAGCAGTTCTTC. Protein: CASSPTGDNEQFF. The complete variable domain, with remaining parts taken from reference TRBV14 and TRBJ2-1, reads EAGVTQFPSHSVIEKGQTVTLRCDPISGHDNLYWYRRVMGKEIKFLLHFVKESKQDESGMPNNRFLAERTGGTYSTLKVQPAELEDSGVYFCASSPTGDNEQFFGPGTRLTVL.

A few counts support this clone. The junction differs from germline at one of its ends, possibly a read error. This chain's CDR3 is CASSPPGQPYGYTF. The CDR3 coding sequence is TGTGCCAGCTCGCCACCGGGACAGCCATATGGCTACACCTTC. The chain employs TRBV18 and TRBJ1-2; TRBD1 agrees at 7 bases. The CDR3 consists of 14 residues. CDR1 and CDR2 from the germline V gene are KGHSH and LQKENI.

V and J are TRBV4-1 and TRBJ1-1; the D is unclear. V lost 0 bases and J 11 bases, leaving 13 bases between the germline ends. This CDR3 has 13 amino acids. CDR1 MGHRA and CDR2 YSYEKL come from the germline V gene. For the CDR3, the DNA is TGCGCCAGCAGCCAAGATCCGTCGCGGGTTGCTTTCTTT. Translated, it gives CASSQDPSRVAFF.

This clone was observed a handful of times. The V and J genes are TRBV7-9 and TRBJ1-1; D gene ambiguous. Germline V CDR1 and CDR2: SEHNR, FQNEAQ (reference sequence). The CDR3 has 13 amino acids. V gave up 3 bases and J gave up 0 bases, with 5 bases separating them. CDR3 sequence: CASSFFLNTEAFF. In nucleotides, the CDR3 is TGTGCCAGCAGCTTTTTCTTGAACACTGAAGCTTTCTTT.

The CDR3 DNA sequence: TGTGCCAGTAGTGCCGACAGGGGCCATGAGCAGTTCTTC. Translation: CASSADRGHEQFF. The chain couples TRBV19 to TRBJ2-1, with 8 bases that match TRBD1. CDR3 size: 13 residues. The V gene's germline CDR1 is LNHDA and CDR2 SQIVND (reference sequence). V shed 5 bases, J shed 8 bases, and the junction held 5 bases outside the gene matches.

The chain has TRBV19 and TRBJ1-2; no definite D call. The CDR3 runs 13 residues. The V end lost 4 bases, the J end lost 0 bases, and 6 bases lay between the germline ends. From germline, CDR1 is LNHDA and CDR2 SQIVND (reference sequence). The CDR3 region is CASSTGANYGYTF. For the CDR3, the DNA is TGTGCCAGTAGTACCGGAGCTAACTATGGCTACACCTTC. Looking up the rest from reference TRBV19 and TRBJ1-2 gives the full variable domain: DGGITQSPKYLFRKEGQNVTLSCEQNLNHDAMYWYRQDPGQGLRLIYYSQIVNDFQKGDIAEGYSVSREKKESFPLTVTSAQKNPTAFYLCASSTGANYGYTFGSGTRLTVV.

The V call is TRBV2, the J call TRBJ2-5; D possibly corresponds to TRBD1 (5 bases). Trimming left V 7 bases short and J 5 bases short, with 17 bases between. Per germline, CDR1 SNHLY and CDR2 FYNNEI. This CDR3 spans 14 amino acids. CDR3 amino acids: CASTEVSGLETQYF. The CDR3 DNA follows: TGTGCCAGCACCGAGGTATCAGGGTTGGAGACCCAGTACTTC.

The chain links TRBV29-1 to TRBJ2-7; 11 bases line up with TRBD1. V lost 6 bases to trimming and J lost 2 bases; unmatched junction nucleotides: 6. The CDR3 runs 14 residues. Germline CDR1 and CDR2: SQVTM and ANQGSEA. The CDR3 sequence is CSVKPGQGAYEQYF. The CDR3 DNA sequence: TGCAGCGTAAAGCCGGGACAGGGGGCCTACGAGCAGTACTTC.

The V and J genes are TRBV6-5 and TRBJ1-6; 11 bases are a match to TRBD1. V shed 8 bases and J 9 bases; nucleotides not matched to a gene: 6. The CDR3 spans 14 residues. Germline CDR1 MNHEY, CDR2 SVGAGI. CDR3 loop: CASGRDRGVSPLHF. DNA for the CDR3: TGTGCCAGCGGCCGGGACAGGGGGGTTTCACCCCTCCACTTT.

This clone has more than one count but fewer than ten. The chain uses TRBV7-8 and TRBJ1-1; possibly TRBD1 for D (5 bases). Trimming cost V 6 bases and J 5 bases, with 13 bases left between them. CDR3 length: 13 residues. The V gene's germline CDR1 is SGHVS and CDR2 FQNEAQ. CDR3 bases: TGTGCCAGCAGAGAAGGGGTGGCAACTGAAGCTTTCTTT. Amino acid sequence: CASREGVATEAFF.

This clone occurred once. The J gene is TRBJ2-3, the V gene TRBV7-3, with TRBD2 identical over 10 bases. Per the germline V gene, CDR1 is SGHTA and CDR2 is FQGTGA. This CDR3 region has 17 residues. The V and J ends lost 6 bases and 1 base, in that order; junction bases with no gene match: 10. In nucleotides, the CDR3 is TGTGCCAGCAGTTCCAAAAGCGGGGGGGCTCGCACAGATACGCAGTATTTT. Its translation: CASSSKSGGARTDTQYF. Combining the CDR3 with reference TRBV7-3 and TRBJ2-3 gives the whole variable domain GAGVSQTPSNKVTEKGKYVELRCDPISGHTALYWYRQSLGQGPEFLIYFQGTGAADDSGLPNDRFFAVRPEGSVSTLKIQRTERGDSAVYLCASSSKSGGARTDTQYFGPGTRLTVL.

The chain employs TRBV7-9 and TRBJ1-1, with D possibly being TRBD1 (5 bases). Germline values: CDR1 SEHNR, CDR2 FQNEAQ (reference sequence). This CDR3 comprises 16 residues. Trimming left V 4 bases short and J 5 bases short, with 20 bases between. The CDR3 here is CASSSMEGLGGTEAFF. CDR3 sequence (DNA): TGTGCCAGCAGCTCGATGGAGGGGTTGGGGGGGACTGAAGCTTTCTTT.

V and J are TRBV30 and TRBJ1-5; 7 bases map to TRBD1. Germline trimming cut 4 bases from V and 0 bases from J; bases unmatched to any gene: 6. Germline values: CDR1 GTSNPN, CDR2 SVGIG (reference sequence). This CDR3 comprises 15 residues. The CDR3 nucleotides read TGTGCCTGGACCAAGACAGGGTATAGCAATCAGCCCCAGCATTTT. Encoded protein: CAWTKTGYSNQPQHF.

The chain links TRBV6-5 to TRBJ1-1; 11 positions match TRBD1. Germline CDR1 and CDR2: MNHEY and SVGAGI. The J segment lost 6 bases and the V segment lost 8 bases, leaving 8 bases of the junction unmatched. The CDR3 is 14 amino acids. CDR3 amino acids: CASGRTGGSSEAFF. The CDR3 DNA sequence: TGTGCCAGCGGAAGGACAGGGGGCTCATCTGAAGCTTTCTTT.

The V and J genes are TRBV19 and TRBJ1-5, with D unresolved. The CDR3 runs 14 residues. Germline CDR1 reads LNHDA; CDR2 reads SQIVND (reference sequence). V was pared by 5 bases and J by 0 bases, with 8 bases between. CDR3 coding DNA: TGTGCCAGTAGTCGGGAATATAGCAATCAGCCCCAGCATTTT. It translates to CASSREYSNQPQHF.

CDR3: CASSPGLRTMANVLTF. DNA for the CDR3: TGCGCCAGCAGCCCAGGGTTGCGGACTATGGCCAACGTCCTGACTTTC. V usage is TRBV4-1 and J usage is TRBJ2-6; D may be TRBD2 (6 bases). Trimming removed 4 bases from V and 6 bases from J, with 16 bases in between. The CDR3 is made up of 16 amino acids. CDR1 and CDR2 from the germline V gene are MGHRA and YSYEKL.

Here the CDR3 reads CASSSIAGGPGEQFF. As DNA, the CDR3 is TGTGCCAGCAGCTCTATAGCGGGGGGGCCCGGTGAGCAGTTCTTC. This rearrangement joins TRBV7-3 to TRBJ2-1; 11 positions agree with TRBD2. The CDR3 runs 15 residues. In germline, CDR1 is SGHTA, CDR2 FQGTGA. V lost 4 bases, J lost 9 bases, and 8 bases stayed unmatched. Full variable domain (outside the CDR3, taken from reference TRBV7-3 and TRBJ2-1): GAGVSQTPSNKVTEKGKYVELRCDPISGHTALYWYRQSLGQGPEFLIYFQGTGAADDSGLPNDRFFAVRPEGSVSTLKIQRTERGDSAVYLCASSSIAGGPGEQFFGPGTRLTVL.

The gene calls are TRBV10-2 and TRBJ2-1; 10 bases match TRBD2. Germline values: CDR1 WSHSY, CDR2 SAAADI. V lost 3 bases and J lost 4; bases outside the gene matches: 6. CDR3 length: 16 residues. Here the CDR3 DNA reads TGCGCCAGCAGTGATAAGCGGGGGGGCTGGTACAATGAGCAGTTCTTC. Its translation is CASSDKRGGWYNEQFF.

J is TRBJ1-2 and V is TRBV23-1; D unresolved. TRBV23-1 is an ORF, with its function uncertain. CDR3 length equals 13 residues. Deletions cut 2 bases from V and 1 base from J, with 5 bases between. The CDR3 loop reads CASSQGNNYGYTF. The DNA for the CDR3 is TGCGCCAGCAGTCAAGGCAATAACTATGGCTACACCTTC.

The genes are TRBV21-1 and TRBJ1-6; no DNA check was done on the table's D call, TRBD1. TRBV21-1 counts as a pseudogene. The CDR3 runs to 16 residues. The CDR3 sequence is CASSSRPGGYNSPLHF. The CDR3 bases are TGTGCCAGCAGCAGTCGGCCAGGGGGCTATAATTCACCCCTCCACTTT.

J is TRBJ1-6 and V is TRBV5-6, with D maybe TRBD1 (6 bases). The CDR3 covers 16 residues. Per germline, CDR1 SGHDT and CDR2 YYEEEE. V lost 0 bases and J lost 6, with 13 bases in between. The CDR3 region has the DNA TGTGCCAGCAGCTTGGAAGGCAGGGGATCTAATTCACCCCTCCACTTT. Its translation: CASSLEGRGSNSPLHF.